Listed below are T cell receptor beta chains from one sample, sequenced in a study of blood T cell repertoires in COVID-19. Method: immunoSEQ multiplex PCR; TCRdb's copy keeps in-frame clones and lacks some. Here the sample spans roughly 570,000 clones, around nine tenths being singletons. The sequencing input was peripheral blood. The source of these receptors is a woman aged 50 to 60 with COVID-19, enrolled during active disease. CDR3s include the opening cysteine and the closing phenylalanine or tryptophan. D genes are given only for firm matches. A clone size is listed for some rows: how often the clone was seen (once, few, many), or a class if it is expanded.

>TRBV3-1/TRBV3-2|TRBD2|-|TRBJ2-3
TGTGCCAGCAGCCAAATTAGCGGGGCTGCAGATACGCAGTATTTT
CASSQISGAADTQYF
>TRBV18|-|-|TRBJ1-2
TGTGCCAGCTCACCACGTGGAGAGATTAGCGATGGCTACACCTTC
CASSPRGEISDGYTF
>TRBV27|-|-|TRBJ2-7
TGTGCCAGCAGCTGGGGACTTTCCTACGAGCAGTACTTC
CASSWGLSYEQYF
>TRBV6-1|-|few|TRBJ1-3
TGTGCCAGCAGTGACGCTGGAAACACCATATATTTT
CASSDAGNTIYF
>TRBV3-1/TRBV3-2|-|-|TRBJ2-5
TGTGCCAGCAGCCAAGTCCGAGGGCAGTACCAAGAGACCCAGTACTTC
CASSQVRGQYQETQYF
>TRBV6-2/TRBV6-3|TRBD1|few|TRBJ1-1
TGTGCCAGCAGTTACGAGGGGACAGCCCCAGGTACTGAAGCTTTCTTT
CASSYEGTAPGTEAFF
>TRBV9|-|-|TRBJ2-1
TGTGCCAGCAGCGGAAACCCCGGAGGGGGCCCCTACAATGAGCAGTTCTTC
CASSGNPGGGPYNEQFF
>TRBV10-1|TRBD1|-|TRBJ2-2
TGCGCCAGCAGCGGATTCCGGGACAGGGGGCTCTCAAACACCGGGGAGCTGTTTTTT
CASSGFRDRGLSNTGELFF
>TRBV7-9|-|-|TRBJ1-1
TGTGCCAGCAGCTCAGGGTATCCGGGCACTGAAGCTTTCTTT
CASSSGYPGTEAFF
>TRBV3-1/TRBV3-2|TRBD2|-|TRBJ2-3
TGTGCCAGCAGCCTCTTGGCGGGGGGTGCAGATACGCAGTATTTT
CASSLLAGGADTQYF
>TRBV5-5|-|-|TRBJ2-5
TGTGCCAGCAGTCGCACAGGGAATCAAGAGACCCAGTACTTC
CASSRTGNQETQYF
>TRBV30|-|-|TRBJ2-5
TGTGCCTGGAGTCCAGGGGTTCAAGAGACCCAGTACTTC
CAWSPGVQETQYF
>TRBV19|-|-|TRBJ1-2
TGTGCCAGTAGTTCCGGTGACTATGGCTACACCTTC
CASSSGDYGYTF
>TRBV5-1|TRBD2|-|TRBJ2-3
TGCGCCAGCAGCTCTCGACTAGCGGGAGCTACAGATACGCAGTATTTT
CASSSRLAGATDTQYF
>TRBV19|-|-|TRBJ2-2
TGTGCCAGTAGTATGGTCAGTACCGGGGAGCTGTTTTTT
CASSMVSTGELFF
>TRBV7-9|-|-|TRBJ1-4
TGTGCCAGCAGCCTAGACAGTCTTAATGAAAAACTGTTTTTT
CASSLDSLNEKLFF
>TRBV19|TRBD2|-|TRBJ2-1
TGTGCCAGTAGTATAGCCGGGAGGAGCTCCTACAATGAGCAGTTCTTC
CASSIAGRSSYNEQFF
>TRBV5-4|-|-|TRBJ1-2
TGTGCCAGCAGCCACGAAGGGGACTATGGCTACACCTTC
CASSHEGDYGYTF
>TRBV5-1|-|-|TRBJ1-1
TGCGCCAGCAGCTTGGCCGGGAGGTCCGGAGCTTTCTTT
CASSLAGRSGAFF
>TRBV7-2|-|-|TRBJ2-5
TGTGCCAGCAGCTCCTCAGGCACCCAAGAGACCCAGTACTTC
CASSSSGTQETQYF
>TRBV6-5|TRBD1|-|TRBJ1-1
TGTGCCAGCAGGGACAGGGAGGCTGAAGCTTTCTTT
CASRDREAEAFF
>TRBV19|TRBD1|-|TRBJ1-4
TGTGCCAGTAGTATAACAGCCGGGACAGGGGGATATAATGAAAAACTGTTTTTT
CASSITAGTGGYNEKLFF
>TRBV11-2|-|-|TRBJ1-2
TGTGCCAGCAGCTCCATTCGACGGATCCAAACAGATGGCTACACCTTC
CASSSIRRIQTDGYTF
>TRBV24-1|-|-|TRBJ1-1
TGTGCCACCAGTGATCGGCCCTCGGGTGCCACTGAAGCTTTCTTT
CATSDRPSGATEAFF
>TRBV2|-|once|TRBJ1-2
TGTGCCAGCAGCCGGGACAAAGACTATGGCTACACCTTC
CASSRDKDYGYTF
>TRBV5-1|TRBD1|-|TRBJ1-1
TGCGCCAGCAGCCTAAAAACAGGGGACACTGAAGCTTTCTTT
CASSLKTGDTEAFF
>TRBV6-5|-|-|TRBJ2-1
TGTGCCAGCAGTCGAGTAAAGAGCTCCTACAATGAGCAGTTCTTC
CASSRVKSSYNEQFF
>TRBV11-2|TRBD1|-|TRBJ2-1
TGTGCCAGCAGCCTGACAGGGAGCTCCTACAATGAGCAGTTCTTC
CASSLTGSSYNEQFF
>TRBV14|-|once|TRBJ1-2
TGTGCCAGCAGCCAGACTTGGCGACAGGCTTATGGCTACACCTTC
CASSQTWRQAYGYTF
>TRBV7-9|-|-|TRBJ2-7
TGTGCCAGCAGCCCCGGGCCGGGGATACGGAGCGAGCAGTACTTC
CASSPGPGIRSEQYF
>TRBV6-9|TRBD2|-|TRBJ2-7
TGTGCCAGCAGTTATACGAGCGGGGGGCCCTACGAGCAGTACTTC
CASSYTSGGPYEQYF
>TRBV5-1|-|-|TRBJ1-1
TGCGCCAGCAGCCCGGGGGTGAACACTGAAGCTTTCTTT
CASSPGVNTEAFF
>TRBV20-1|-|once|TRBJ1-1
TGCAGTGCACGCAGGGCTTCCGAAGCTTTCTTT
CSARRASEAFF
>TRBV21-1|-|-|TRBJ2-2
TGTGCCAGCAGCAAAGGAAGCCGAGAGACCGGGGAGCTGTTTTTT
CASSKGSRETGELFF
>TRBV19|TRBD1|-|TRBJ2-1
TGTGCCAGTAGTATTCCGAGGGACAGGGCATACAATGAGCAGTTCTTC
CASSIPRDRAYNEQFF
>TRBV5-1|TRBD1|-|TRBJ1-2
TGCGCCAGCAGCTTGGATACGACAGGGACCTATGGCTACACCTTC
CASSLDTTGTYGYTF
>TRBV5-6|TRBD1|-|TRBJ1-2
TGTGCCAGCAGCGTATCCGGGACAGGGGTCTCTGGCTACACCTTC
CASSVSGTGVSGYTF
>TRBV27|TRBD1|-|TRBJ1-2
TGTGCCAGCAGTCGAGACAGGGCGGACGGCTACACCTTC
CASSRDRADGYTF
>TRBV5-4|-|-|TRBJ2-7
TGTGCCAGCAGCTTTCAAGGACAGAGGATATCCTACGAGCAGTACTTC
CASSFQGQRISYEQYF
>TRBV5-8|-|-|TRBJ1-1
TGTGCCAGCAGCCAGTTGCGCTTCGGGGCTTTCTTT
CASSQLRFGAFF